The rows below give T cell receptor beta chains drawn from one sample of a study of cytomegalovirus exposure and HLA in healthy donors. Clones were read by immunoSEQ multiplex PCR, and TCRdb kept only the in-frame ones, dropping some. The sample lists more than 250,000 clones, around 86% occurring once. Sample: PBMCs. These receptor sequences come from a woman aged 18 to 35 in good health and CMV-seronegative. Both conserved end residues are part of each CDR3. A D gene is named only where the DNA matches it firmly. Rows may omit the clone size; those that give it use once, few, many or a size class.

clone_size: .; j_call: TRBJ2-7; v_call: TRBV7-3; d_call: TRBD2; cdr3_nt: TGTGCCAGCAGCTCCACAGGGGAAGGAAAGCGGGAGGGCTCCTACGAGCAGTACTTC; cdr3_aa: CASSSTGEGKREGSYEQYF
clone_size: .; j_call: TRBJ2-1; v_call: TRBV9; d_call: .; cdr3_nt: TGTGCCAGCAGCGTAGCCCCGGGGGGCGGGGATGAGCAGTTCTTC; cdr3_aa: CASSVAPGGGDEQFF
clone_size: .; j_call: TRBJ2-7; v_call: TRBV19; d_call: TRBD1; cdr3_nt: TGTGCCAGTAGTACGCGGACAGGGCCCTACGAGCAGTACTTC; cdr3_aa: CASSTRTGPYEQYF
clone_size: .; j_call: TRBJ2-7; v_call: TRBV28; d_call: .; cdr3_nt: TGTGCCAGCAGCCCTATGCTAGGTGAGCAGTACTTC; cdr3_aa: CASSPMLGEQYF
clone_size: .; j_call: TRBJ2-7; v_call: TRBV10-3; d_call: .; cdr3_nt: TGTGCCATCAGTGAGTCGGGAACAACTAGAGGGTCCTACGAGCAGTACTTC; cdr3_aa: CAISESGTTRGSYEQYF
clone_size: .; j_call: TRBJ1-2; v_call: TRBV6-6; d_call: .; cdr3_nt: TGTGCCCACAGCGGGCAGGTAAACTATGGCTACACCTTC; cdr3_aa: CAHSGQVNYGYTF
clone_size: .; j_call: TRBJ1-2; v_call: TRBV5-1; d_call: .; cdr3_nt: TGCGCCAGCAGCTTGGTCGACAGTGATAACTATGGCTACACCTTC; cdr3_aa: CASSLVDSDNYGYTF
clone_size: .; j_call: TRBJ2-2; v_call: TRBV5-1; d_call: .; cdr3_nt: TGCGCCAGCAGTGAGGGCTCGAACACCGGGGAGCTGTTTTTT; cdr3_aa: CASSEGSNTGELFF
clone_size: .; j_call: TRBJ2-1; v_call: TRBV6-1; d_call: TRBD1; cdr3_nt: TGTGCCAGCAGTGAATGGGGACAGGGGAATGCGGCGTGGCAGTTCTTC; cdr3_aa: CASSEWGQGNAAWQFF
clone_size: .; j_call: TRBJ2-3; v_call: TRBV4-1; d_call: .; cdr3_nt: TGCGCCAGCAGCCCACTACAGGATCCAGATACGCAGTATTTT; cdr3_aa: CASSPLQDPDTQYF
clone_size: .; j_call: TRBJ2-2; v_call: TRBV5-1; d_call: .; cdr3_nt: TGCGCCAGCAGCTACGACCTAGCAGAGAACACCGGGGAGCTGTTTTTT; cdr3_aa: CASSYDLAENTGELFF
clone_size: .; j_call: TRBJ2-7; v_call: TRBV6-5; d_call: TRBD2; cdr3_nt: TGTGCCAGCAGTTTGGGACTAGCAGGGGAGCAGTACTTC; cdr3_aa: CASSLGLAGEQYF
clone_size: .; j_call: TRBJ2-7; v_call: TRBV6-6; d_call: TRBD2; cdr3_nt: TGTGCCAGCAGCCTAGCGGGAGGCTACGAGCAGTACTTC; cdr3_aa: CASSLAGGYEQYF
clone_size: .; j_call: TRBJ1-4; v_call: TRBV5-6; d_call: .; cdr3_nt: TGTGCCAGCAGCTTGGCCGGGGTGGGAATTAATGAAAAACTGTTTTTT; cdr3_aa: CASSLAGVGINEKLFF
clone_size: many; j_call: TRBJ2-7; v_call: TRBV7-7; d_call: .; cdr3_nt: TGTGCCAGCAGCTTAGGCCGAGGTTACGAGCAGTACTTC; cdr3_aa: CASSLGRGYEQYF
clone_size: few; j_call: TRBJ1-2; v_call: TRBV5-6; d_call: .; cdr3_nt: TGTGCCAGCAGCCTCGGGACTTCTGGCTACACCTTC; cdr3_aa: CASSLGTSGYTF
clone_size: .; j_call: TRBJ2-4; v_call: TRBV29-1; d_call: .; cdr3_nt: TGCAGCGTTGGGGGGCGAGCCAAAAACATTCAGTACTTC; cdr3_aa: CSVGGRAKNIQYF
clone_size: few; j_call: TRBJ1-5; v_call: TRBV7-2; d_call: TRBD1; cdr3_nt: TGTGCCAGCAGCTACAGGGGCCCCAATCAGCCCCAGCATTTT; cdr3_aa: CASSYRGPNQPQHF
clone_size: .; j_call: TRBJ2-1; v_call: TRBV9; d_call: .; cdr3_nt: TGTGCCAGCAGCGGCGAGGAGACGAGCTCCTACAATGAGCAGTTCTTC; cdr3_aa: CASSGEETSSYNEQFF
clone_size: .; j_call: TRBJ2-2; v_call: TRBV2; d_call: TRBD2; cdr3_nt: TGTGCCAGCAGTGAATCAGTGATAGCGGGAGCCCCCGGGGAGCTGTTTTTT; cdr3_aa: CASSESVIAGAPGELFF
clone_size: .; j_call: TRBJ1-3; v_call: TRBV27; d_call: .; cdr3_nt: TGTGCCAGCAGTTTAAGCGGGGTTCTATCTGGAAACACCATATATTTT; cdr3_aa: CASSLSGVLSGNTIYF
clone_size: .; j_call: TRBJ2-5; v_call: TRBV5-1; d_call: .; cdr3_nt: TGCGCCAGCAGCTTGGAAGTGGGGGCGCTGGGAGAGACCCAGTACTTC; cdr3_aa: CASSLEVGALGETQYF
clone_size: .; j_call: TRBJ2-2; v_call: TRBV2; d_call: TRBD1; cdr3_nt: TGTGCCAGCAGTGTGACAGGGGGCGGCGGCGGGGAGCTGTTTTTT; cdr3_aa: CASSVTGGGGGELFF
clone_size: few; j_call: TRBJ2-7; v_call: TRBV2; d_call: TRBD1; cdr3_nt: TGTGCCAGCCGGGACAGGATCTACGAGCAGTACTTC; cdr3_aa: CASRDRIYEQYF
clone_size: .; j_call: TRBJ2-7; v_call: TRBV5-1; d_call: .; cdr3_nt: TGCGCCAGCAGCTTGATCAGGGACGAGCAGTACTTC; cdr3_aa: CASSLIRDEQYF
clone_size: .; j_call: TRBJ1-1; v_call: TRBV7-3; d_call: .; cdr3_nt: TGTGCCAGCAGCGCCCTCCTGCGGGTGCTGAGCACTGAAGCTTTCTTT; cdr3_aa: CASSALLRVLSTEAFF
clone_size: .; j_call: TRBJ2-3; v_call: TRBV4-2; d_call: TRBD1; cdr3_nt: TGTGCCAGCTCCTCCAGGCAGGGGGGCACAGATACGCAGTATTTT; cdr3_aa: CASSSRQGGTDTQYF
clone_size: .; j_call: TRBJ2-7; v_call: TRBV19; d_call: .; cdr3_nt: TGTGCCAGTAGTATAAGAGGCGGGACCTACTACGAGCAGTACTTC; cdr3_aa: CASSIRGGTYYEQYF
clone_size: .; j_call: TRBJ1-2; v_call: TRBV9; d_call: TRBD1; cdr3_nt: TGTGCCAGCAGCGCCTCGGACAGGGGGATCTGGGGCTACACCTTC; cdr3_aa: CASSASDRGIWGYTF
clone_size: few; j_call: TRBJ2-7; v_call: TRBV28; d_call: .; cdr3_nt: TGTGCCAGCAGTTCGGTGTACGAGCAGTACTTC; cdr3_aa: CASSSVYEQYF
clone_size: .; j_call: TRBJ1-2; v_call: TRBV6-5; d_call: .; cdr3_nt: TGTGCCAGCAGTCTAGGAGGCTATGGCTACACCTTC; cdr3_aa: CASSLGGYGYTF
clone_size: .; j_call: TRBJ2-1; v_call: TRBV11-3; d_call: TRBD2; cdr3_nt: TGTGCCAGCAGCCAACTAGCGGGACCGTACAATGAGCAGTTCTTC; cdr3_aa: CASSQLAGPYNEQFF
clone_size: .; j_call: TRBJ2-5; v_call: TRBV6-5; d_call: .; cdr3_nt: TGTGCCACTTTCCAAGAGACCCAGTACTTC; cdr3_aa: CATFQETQYF
clone_size: .; j_call: TRBJ2-5; v_call: TRBV5-4; d_call: TRBD1; cdr3_nt: TGTGCCAGCAGCCAACAGGGGGCGGAGGAGACCCAGTACTTC; cdr3_aa: CASSQQGAEETQYF
clone_size: .; j_call: TRBJ2-5; v_call: TRBV14; d_call: TRBD2; cdr3_nt: TGTGCCAGCATCCAACCCACTAGCGGGATTGAGACCCAGTACTTC; cdr3_aa: CASIQPTSGIETQYF
clone_size: .; j_call: TRBJ2-7; v_call: TRBV6-5; d_call: TRBD2; cdr3_nt: TGTGCCAGCAGTTACTCATCTAGCGGGAGTTTCGGCGAGCAGTACTTC; cdr3_aa: CASSYSSSGSFGEQYF
clone_size: .; j_call: TRBJ2-1; v_call: TRBV6-5; d_call: TRBD1; cdr3_nt: TGTGCCAGCAGCCGGGACAGGGGGGTTGGGAATGAGCAGTTCTTC; cdr3_aa: CASSRDRGVGNEQFF